These 17 T cell receptor beta chains were all obtained from the same sample, sequenced in a study of radiotherapy plus CTLA-4 blockade in lung cancer. Some clones are missing from TCRdb's copy, which holds only in-frame ones; the method was immunoSEQ multiplex PCR. This table holds under 25,000 clones, about three quarters found once. This specimen consisted of peripheral blood, obtained from a patient treated with radiotherapy plus ipilimumab. The receptors were sampled from a human donor with non-small cell lung cancer who had stable disease on radiotherapy plus ipilimumab.

The chain uses TRBV7-8 and TRBJ2-6; no definite D call. The CDR3 has 17 amino acids. Germline CDR1 reads SGHVS; CDR2 reads FQNEAQ. The V and J ends lost 2 bases and 0 bases respectively, with 11 bases between them. CDR3 nucleotides: TGTGCCAGCAGCTTAAAGGTCTCCACCTCTGGGGCCAACGTCCTGACTTTC. It translates to CASSLKVSTSGANVLTF.

The chain uses TRBV5-1 and TRBJ1-2; D perhaps matches TRBD1 (5 bases). The CDR3 runs to 13 residues. Germline CDR1 reads SGHRS; CDR2 reads YFSETQ. Trimming pared 5 bases from V and 6 bases from J, leaving 14 bases between. In DNA, the CDR3 is TGCGCCAGCAGTACCGGGACTCTCGATGGCTACACCTTC. Protein product: CASSTGTLDGYTF.

This chain connects TRBV7-8 to TRBJ1-1, with 8 bases fitting TRBD1. CDR1 is SGHVS and CDR2 is FQNEAQ in the germline V gene. After removal of 5 bases from V and 0 bases from J, the junction contained 11 bases not matched to a gene. The CDR3 has 17 residues. The CDR3 loop reads CASSLRRTGLMNTEAFF. The CDR3 DNA reads as TGTGCCAGCAGCCTACGAAGGACAGGGCTTATGAACACTGAAGCTTTCTTT.

The chain is built from TRBV6-5 and TRBJ1-1, with D unresolved. Trimming left V 4 bases short and J 1 base short, with 10 bases between. The CDR3 spans 14 residues. In germline, CDR1 is MNHEY, CDR2 SVGAGI. CDR3 bases: TGTGCCAGCAGTTCCGGGCACTCGAACACTGAAGCTTTCTTT. It translates to CASSSGHSNTEAFF.

J is TRBJ1-2 and V is TRBV14, with D possibly matching TRBD1 (6 bases). Germline V lookup: CDR1 SGHDN, CDR2 FVKESK. This CDR3 has 12 residues. V was trimmed by 4 bases and J by 11 bases, leaving 14 bases between them. The DNA for the CDR3 is TGTGCCAGCAGCCGAGGGAAAGGGGGTTACACCTTC. As protein: CASSRGKGGYTF.

The chain employs TRBV7-2 and TRBJ2-7; 8 bases align to TRBD1. This CDR3 contains 14 residues. The V gene end was trimmed by 6 bases and the J gene end by 0 bases; junction bases not matched to a gene: 4. Germline V gives CDR1 SGHTA, CDR2 FQGNSA. The CDR3: CASRTGANSYEQYF. The CDR3 nucleotides are TGTGCCAGCAGGACAGGGGCCAACTCCTACGAGCAGTACTTC.

Notes on this clone: At one boundary the junction diverges from the germline segment, which might be a read error. The chain combines TRBV11-3 with TRBJ2-1; D unresolved. The CDR3 totals 14 residues. In germline, CDR1 is SGHNT, CDR2 YENEEA. The CDR3 DNA sequence: TGTGCCAGCAGCCTAGACACATCCTACAATGAGCAGTTCTTC. Translation: CASSLDTSYNEQFF.

The chain links TRBV6-4 to TRBJ2-1; 12 bases match TRBD1. Unmatched junction bases numbered 6, after V lost 5 bases and J lost 10 bases. The germline gives CDR1 MRHNA, CDR2 SNTAGT. The CDR3 length is 14 residues. The CDR3 DNA reads TGTGCCAGCAGTCCCGGGACAGGGGGCTTGGAGCAGTTCTTC. Its protein product is CASSPGTGGLEQFF.

The gene calls are TRBV19 and TRBJ2-7, with 7 nucleotides matching TRBD1. CDR1 and CDR2 from the germline V gene are LNHDA and SQIVND (reference sequence). This CDR3 is built from 15 residues. The V segment lost 0 bases and the J segment 1 base; nucleotides outside the gene matches: 3. DNA of the CDR3: TGTGCCAGTAGTATAGATGGGACAGTTTCCTACGAGCAGTACTTC. This sequence encodes CASSIDGTVSYEQYF.

This clone was observed a handful of times. The genes are TRBV7-8 and TRBJ2-7; 11 bases match TRBD2. CDR3 length: 15 residues. Germline assignment: CDR1 SGHVS and CDR2 FQNEAQ. The V and J ends lost 1 base and 9 bases, in that order; junction bases with no gene match: 8. CDR3 coding DNA: TGTGCCAGCAGCTTAGAGGGGACTAGCGGTAGTGGGCAGTACTTC. Residues: CASSLEGTSGSGQYF.

This clone appeared a few times. J is TRBJ1-4 and V is TRBV2; maybe TRBD1 (5 bases). There are 17 residues in the CDR3. CDR1 and CDR2 (germline): SNHLY, FYNNEI. Trimming removed 7 bases from V and 5 bases from J, with 23 bases in between. The CDR3 loop is CASIIGGARDGNEKLFF. As DNA, the CDR3 is TGTGCCAGCATTATTGGTGGGGCCCGGGACGGAAATGAAAAACTGTTTTTT.

In its sample, this clone was seen once. The rearrangement links TRBV7-8 to TRBJ2-3; TRBD2 matches at 8 bases. This CDR3 has 16 residues. CDR1 and CDR2 from the germline V gene are SGHVS and FQNEAQ. V was pared by 4 bases and J by 6 bases, with 12 bases of the junction left unmatched. CDR3 loop: CASSSPVRGRRDTQYF. In nucleotides, the CDR3 is TGTGCCAGCAGCTCCCCGGTGCGCGGGAGGAGGGATACGCAGTATTTT.

V is TRBV5-1 and J is TRBJ2-6; maybe TRBD1 (6 bases). The germline CDR1 and CDR2 sequences are SGHRS and YFSETQ. With 4 bases removed from V and 2 bases from J, the gap between germline ends came to 16 bases. This CDR3 region has 17 residues. The CDR3 coding sequence is TGCGCCAGCAGCCCGGGACACCCGTCCCCTGGGGCCAACGTCCTGACTTTC. It translates to CASSPGHPSPGANVLTF.

Within the sample, this clone is medium-sized. The gene calls are TRBV6-6 and TRBJ1-5; a possible D gene is TRBD1 (6 bases). This CDR3 is built from 14 residues. The V gene's germline CDR1 is MNHNY and CDR2 SVGAGI (reference sequence). With 4 bases removed from V and 2 bases from J, the gap between germline ends came to 9 bases. Written as DNA, the CDR3 is TGTGCCAGCAGTTTCCCAGGGGGCAATCAGCCCCAGCATTTT. It specifies CASSFPGGNQPQHF.

The chain recombines TRBV5-4 with TRBJ2-1, with 9 bases lining up with TRBD2. The trim removed 4 bases at V and 0 bases at J, leaving 8 bases unmatched. CDR3 length: 17 amino acids. Per germline, CDR1 SGHNT and CDR2 YYREEE (reference sequence). The CDR3 region is CASSLGTSRSSYNEQFF. The CDR3 DNA sequence: TGTGCCAGCAGCCTTGGGACTAGCCGAAGCTCCTACAATGAGCAGTTCTTC.

This rearrangement joins TRBV28 to TRBJ2-7, with TRBD2 identical over 11 bases. Germline V gene data show CDR1 as MDHEN and CDR2 as SYDVKM. The CDR3 loop spans 14 amino acids. V shed 5 bases and J 3 bases; nucleotides not matched to a gene: 3. The CDR3 spells CASSTSGRRYEQYF. CDR3 DNA sequence: TGTGCCAGCAGTACTAGCGGGAGACGCTACGAGCAGTACTTC. The complete variable domain, with remaining parts taken from reference TRBV28 and TRBJ2-7, reads DVKVTQSSRYLVKRTGEKVFLECVQDMDHENMFWYRQDPGLGLRLIYFSYDVKMKEKGDIPEGYSVSREKKERFSLILESASTNQTSMYLCASSTSGRRYEQYFGPGTRLTVT.

The chain has TRBV11-2 and TRBJ1-2, with 8 bases matching TRBD1. Germline trimming cut 4 bases from V and 4 bases from J; bases unmatched to any gene: 8. Germline assignment: CDR1 SGHAT and CDR2 FQNNGV. CDR3 length: 15 residues. The CDR3 here is CASSSNPGQAYGYTF. The DNA for the CDR3 is TGTGCCAGCAGCTCAAACCCGGGACAGGCCTATGGCTACACCTTC.